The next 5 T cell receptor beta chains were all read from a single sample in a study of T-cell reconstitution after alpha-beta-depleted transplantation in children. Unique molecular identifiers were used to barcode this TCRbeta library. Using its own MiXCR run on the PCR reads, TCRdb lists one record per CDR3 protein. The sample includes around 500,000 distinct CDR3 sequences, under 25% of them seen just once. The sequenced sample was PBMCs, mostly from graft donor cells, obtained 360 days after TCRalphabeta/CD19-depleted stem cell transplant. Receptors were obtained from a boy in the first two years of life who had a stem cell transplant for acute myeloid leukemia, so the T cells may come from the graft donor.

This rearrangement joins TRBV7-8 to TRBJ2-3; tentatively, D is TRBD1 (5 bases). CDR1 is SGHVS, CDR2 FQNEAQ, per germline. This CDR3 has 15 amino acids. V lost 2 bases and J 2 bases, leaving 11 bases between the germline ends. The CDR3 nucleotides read TGTGCCAGCAGCTTACAGGACACGCTCACAGATACGCAGTATTTT. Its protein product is CASSLQDTLTDTQYF.

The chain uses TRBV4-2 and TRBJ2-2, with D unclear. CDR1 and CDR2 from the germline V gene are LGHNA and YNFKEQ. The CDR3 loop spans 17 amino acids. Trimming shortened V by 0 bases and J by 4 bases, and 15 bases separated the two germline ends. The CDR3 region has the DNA TGTGCCAGCAGCCAAGAAGCGCGCACAACCTTCACCGGGGAGCTGTTTTTT. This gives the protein CASSQEARTTFTGELFF.

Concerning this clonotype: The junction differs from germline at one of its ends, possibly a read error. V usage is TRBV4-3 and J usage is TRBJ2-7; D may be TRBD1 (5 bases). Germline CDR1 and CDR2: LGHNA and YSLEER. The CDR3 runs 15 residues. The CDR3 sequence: CASSQGMAGPYEQCF. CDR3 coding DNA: TGCGCCAGCAGCCAGGGAATGGCAGGGCCCTACGAGCAGTGCTTC.

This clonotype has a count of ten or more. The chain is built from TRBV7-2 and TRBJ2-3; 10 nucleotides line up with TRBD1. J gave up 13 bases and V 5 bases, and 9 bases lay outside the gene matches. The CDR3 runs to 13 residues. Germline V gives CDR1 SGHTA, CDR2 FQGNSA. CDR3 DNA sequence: TGTGCCAGCAGCGATAAAGGACAGGGGGTAGAGTATTTT. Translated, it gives CASSDKGQGVEYF.

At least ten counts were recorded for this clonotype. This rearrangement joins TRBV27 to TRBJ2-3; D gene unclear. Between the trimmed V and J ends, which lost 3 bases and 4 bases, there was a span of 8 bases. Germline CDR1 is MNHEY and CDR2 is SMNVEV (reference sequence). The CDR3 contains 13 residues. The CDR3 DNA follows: TGTGCCAGCAGTTTGGTAGGGCCAGATACGCAGTATTTT. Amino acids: CASSLVGPDTQYF.